This T cell receptor beta chain was sequenced in a study of blood T cell repertoires in COVID-19. In Seattle, patients joined the study during active infection and were tracked longitudinally. Measured with immunoSEQ multiplex PCR; TCRdb has only the in-frame clones, and not every one. Among some 150,000 clones listed, 75% to 85% were seen once. Sequenced material: peripheral blood. The clonotype originates from a woman aged 70 to 79 with COVID-19, enrolled during active disease.

CDR3 sequence reads: CASSLGTGYEQYF. CDR3 nucleotide sequence: TGTGCCAGCAGCTTGGGGACAGGCTACGAGCAGTACTTC. The chain recombines TRBV7-8 with TRBJ2-7; 8 nucleotides line up with TRBD1. The CDR3 spans 13 residues. In germline, CDR1 is SGHVS, CDR2 FQNEAQ. The V gene end was trimmed by 3 bases and the J gene end by 3 bases; junction bases not matched to a gene: 1.